This TCR beta chain was profiled in a study of PD-1 blockade in classical Hodgkin lymphoma. General study findings and limits: Reports described newly diagnosed patients as having lower baseline TCR diversity than healthy donors.

As for this clone: Its antigen remains unidentified.

Time point of the sample: newly diagnosed, previously untreated cHL patient sample. Magnetic negative selection isolated CD8+ T cells from thawed PBMCs. PBMCs from patients with newly diagnosed, untreated classical Hodgkin lymphoma served as a comparison group for the relapsed/refractory trial patients. The trim removed 2 bases at V and 3 bases at J, leaving 1 base unmatched. Germline CDR1 is SQVTM and CDR2 is ANQGSEA. This CDR3 has 13 amino acids. Data came from immunoSEQ multiplex PCR; TCRdb stores just in-frame clones and leaves some out. The sample carries 15,000 or so clones, roughly nine tenths recorded once.

The sample was CD8+ T cells from blood. The origin of this receptor is a human donor with classical Hodgkin lymphoma. V gene TRBV29-1 combines with J gene TRBJ2-3; 8 bases map to TRBD1. CDR3 region: CSVEYRGTDTQYF. The CDR3, as DNA: TGCAGCGTTGAATACAGGGGGACAGATACGCAGTATTTT.